A single sample is the source of the 18 T cell receptor beta chains below, sequenced in a study of CD8 T cells in Susac syndrome. cDNA came from about 0.5 to 1 ug RNA primed by random hexamers. TCRdb used MiXCR to reprocess the immunoSEQ multiplex PCR reads, holding one entry per CDR3 protein. The table lists 150,000 to 200,000 distinct CDR3 sequences, roughly 95% of them singletons. Sequences were obtained from CD4+ T cells from PBMCs. The receptors come from a human donor in good health.

The chain recombines TRBV29-1 with TRBJ2-1; TRBD2 agrees at 10 bases. The germline CDR1 and CDR2 sequences are SQVTM and ANQGSEA. The CDR3 has 18 amino acids. With V trimmed by 5 bases and J by 9 bases, 22 bases remained unmatched. This chain's CDR3 is CSVILAKSPGLAHREQFF. In nucleotides, the CDR3 is TGCAGCGTTATTCTCGCCAAATCCCCGGGACTAGCGCACCGTGAGCAGTTCTTC.

The chain links TRBV30 to TRBJ2-2; D is unclear. V was pared by 8 bases and J by 1 base, with 8 bases between. CDR1 and CDR2 (germline): GTSNPN, SVGIG (reference sequence). The CDR3 runs 12 residues. The CDR3 nucleotides are TGTGCCGGACGGTGGAACACCGGGGAGCTGTTTTTT. Its protein is CAGRWNTGELFF.

The CDR3 nucleotides read TGTGCCAGCAGTGAAGGGGGTGAGCAGTTCTTC. Translated: CASSEGGEQFF. The chain carries TRBV25-1 and TRBJ2-1, with D perhaps TRBD1 or TRBD2 (5 bases each). This CDR3 has 11 amino acids. The V gene's germline CDR1 is MGHDK and CDR2 SYGVNS. The V and J ends lost 2 bases and 9 bases respectively, with 5 bases between them.

The CDR3 loop is CSVGGAENIQYF. Here the CDR3 DNA reads TGCAGCGTTGGGGGCGCCGAAAACATTCAGTACTTC. This chain uses TRBV29-1 with TRBJ2-4; TRBD1 is a possible D gene (5 bases). Germline lookup yields CDR1 SQVTM and CDR2 ANQGSEA. The V end lost 4 bases, the J end lost 5 bases, and 9 bases lay between the germline ends. The CDR3 is made up of 12 amino acids.

The V and J genes are TRBV12-3 or TRBV12-4 and TRBJ2-6, with unresolved D. Trimming removed 7 bases from V and 3 bases from J, with 10 bases in between. The CDR3 loop spans 14 amino acids. The CDR3: CASTSGVGANVLTF. CDR3 in DNA: TGTGCCAGCACCTCAGGCGTTGGGGCCAACGTCCTGACTTTC.

The genes are TRBV7-2 and TRBJ2-4; a possible D gene is TRBD2 (6 bases). The CDR3 is made up of 16 amino acids. Deletions cut 5 bases from V and 0 bases from J, with 14 bases between. Germline-derived CDR1 and CDR2 are SGHTA and FQGNSA. For the CDR3, the DNA is TGTGCCAGCAGCGCTGGGACTCTCTTAGCCAAAAACATTCAGTACTTC. The encoded protein is CASSAGTLLAKNIQYF.

This chain connects TRBV5-6 to TRBJ2-1, with 8 bases aligning to TRBD1. CDR1 and CDR2 (germline): SGHDT, YYEEEE. The CDR3 spans 15 residues. Trimming cost V 4 bases and J 4 bases; bases outside gene matches: 7. The CDR3 protein is CASSLGQGLYNEQFF. Written as DNA, the CDR3 is TGTGCCAGCAGCCTAGGACAGGGACTTTACAATGAGCAGTTCTTC.

This chain links TRBV20-1 with TRBJ2-1; 7 bases agree with TRBD1. The CDR3 is made up of 15 amino acids. V gave up 6 bases and J gave up 6 bases; unmatched junction bases: 14. CDR1 and CDR2 from the germline V gene are DFQATT and SNEGSKA (reference sequence). CDR3 coding DNA: TGCAGTGCCAACAGGGGCTATGGGCCGGCCAATGAGCAGTTCTTC. The encoded protein is CSANRGYGPANEQFF.

The genes are TRBV9 and TRBJ1-4; 7 nucleotides line up with TRBD1. The length of the CDR3 is 13 residues. V lost 2 bases to trimming and J lost 5 bases; unmatched junction nucleotides: 0. Germline V gene sequence: CDR1 SGDLS, CDR2 YYNGEE. CDR3 nucleotide sequence: TGTGCCAGCAGCGTGGGACAGAATGAAAAACTGTTTTTT. Translation: CASSVGQNEKLFF.

The chain recombines TRBV13 with TRBJ2-6; D call uncertain. The CDR3 totals 15 residues. V shed 5 bases and J shed 1 base, with 9 bases lying between them. Per germline, CDR1 PRHDT and CDR2 FYEKMQ (reference sequence). The CDR3 region is CASSRRVSGANVLTF. The CDR3 DNA follows: TGTGCCAGCAGCCGGAGAGTTTCTGGGGCCAACGTCCTGACTTTC.

This rearrangement joins TRBV5-1 to TRBJ1-1; D not resolved. This CDR3 has 14 amino acids. Trimming stripped 4 bases from V and 2 bases from J, with 12 bases between. Looked up from germline, CDR1 is SGHRS and CDR2 is YFSETQ. The CDR3 sequence: CASSRAETNTEAFF. Here the CDR3 DNA reads TGCGCCAGCAGCCGGGCGGAGACCAACACTGAAGCTTTCTTT.

This chain connects TRBV7-3 to TRBJ1-2, with 9 bases lining up with TRBD1. Germline CDR1 SGHTA, CDR2 FQGTGA. The V and J ends lost 0 bases and 8 bases, in that order; junction bases with no gene match: 4. This CDR3 has 14 residues. The CDR3: CASSLTRDREGYTF. CDR3 nucleotide sequence: TGTGCCAGCAGCTTAACCCGGGACAGGGAGGGCTACACCTTC.

CDR3 in DNA: TGTGCCAGCTCACCGCAATCGGGGGGCGCAACCGGGGAGCTGTTTTTT. It encodes CASSPQSGGATGELFF. The J gene is TRBJ2-2, the V gene TRBV18, with D perhaps matching TRBD2 (7 bases). The V gene lost 3 bases and the J gene lost 5 bases, with 16 bases spanning the gap. From germline, CDR1 is KGHSH and CDR2 LQKENI. This CDR3 spans 16 amino acids.

The rearrangement links TRBV5-6 to TRBJ1-2; TRBD1 might be the D (6 bases). There are 15 residues in the CDR3. The V end lost 4 bases, the J end lost 4 bases, and 17 bases lay between the germline ends. Germline V lookup: CDR1 SGHDT, CDR2 YYEEEE. The CDR3 here is CASSPSGGMGYGYTF. CDR3 nucleotide sequence: TGTGCCAGCAGCCCCTCTGGGGGCATGGGCTATGGCTACACCTTC. Supplemented by reference TRBV5-6 and TRBJ1-2, the full variable domain reads DAGVTQSPTHLIKTRGQQVTLRCSPKSGHDTVSWYQQALGQGPQFIFQYYEEEERQRGNFPDRFSGHQFPNYSSELNVNALLLGDSALYLCASSPSGGMGYGYTFGSGTRLTVV.

The rearrangement links TRBV4-3 to TRBJ2-2; D might be TRBD2 (5 bases). Deletions cut 2 bases from V and 4 bases from J, with 11 bases between. In germline, CDR1 is LGHNA, CDR2 YSLEER. This CDR3 is 15 amino acids long. The CDR3 loop reads CASSQQRPITGELFF. CDR3 in DNA: TGCGCCAGCAGCCAACAGCGGCCGATCACCGGGGAGCTGTTTTTT.

This sequence joins TRBV12-3 or TRBV12-4 and TRBJ1-2; no reliable D call. The CDR3 spans 14 residues. V lost 5 bases to trimming and J lost 2 bases, with 12 bases between them. The CDR3 region is CASSPSAGNYGYTF. CDR3 in DNA: TGTGCCAGCAGTCCTTCGGCGGGGAACTATGGCTACACCTTC.

The J gene is TRBJ2-2, the V gene TRBV2, with D unclear. This CDR3 comprises 14 residues. V lost 4 bases and J lost 1, with 7 bases in between. Germline V CDR1 and CDR2: SNHLY, FYNNEI. The CDR3 DNA is TGTGCCAGCAGTGGTAATAAGAACACCGGGGAGCTGTTTTTT. Amino acid sequence: CASSGNKNTGELFF.

The chain couples TRBV7-9 to TRBJ1-2; a weak D match, TRBD1 (5 bases). This CDR3 contains 15 residues. The germline CDR1 and CDR2 sequences are SEHNR and FQNEAQ (reference sequence). The V and J ends lost 4 bases and 5 bases respectively, with 17 bases between them. In DNA form, the CDR3 reads TGTGCCAGCAGCTCCGGGACCGTGACTTTTTATGGCTACACCTTC. Protein product: CASSSGTVTFYGYTF. The full variable domain, its missing parts supplied by reference TRBV7-9 and TRBJ1-2, is DTGVSQNPRHKITKRGQNVTFRCDPISEHNRLYWYRQTLGQGPEFLTYFQNEAQLEKSRLLSDRFSAERPKGSFSTLEIQRTEQGDSAMYLCASSSGTVTFYGYTFGSGTRLTVV.